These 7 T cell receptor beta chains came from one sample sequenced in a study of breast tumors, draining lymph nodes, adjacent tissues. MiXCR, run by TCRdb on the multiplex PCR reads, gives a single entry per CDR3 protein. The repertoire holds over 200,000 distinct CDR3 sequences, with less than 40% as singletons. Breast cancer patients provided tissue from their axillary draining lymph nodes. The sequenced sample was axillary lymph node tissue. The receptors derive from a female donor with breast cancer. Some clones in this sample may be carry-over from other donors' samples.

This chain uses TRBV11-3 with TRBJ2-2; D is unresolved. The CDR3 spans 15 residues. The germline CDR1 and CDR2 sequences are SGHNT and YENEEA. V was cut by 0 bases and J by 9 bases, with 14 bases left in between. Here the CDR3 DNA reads TGTGCCAGCAGCTTAGATCTCGTGAACCTTAGGGAGCTGTTTTTT. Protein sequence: CASSLDLVNLRELFF.

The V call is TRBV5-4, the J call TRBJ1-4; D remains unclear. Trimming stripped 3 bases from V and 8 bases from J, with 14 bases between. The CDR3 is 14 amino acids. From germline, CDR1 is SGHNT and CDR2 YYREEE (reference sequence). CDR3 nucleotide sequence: TGTGCCAGCAGCTCGGGTGGCATAGGAGAAAAACTGTTTTTT. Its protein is CASSSGGIGEKLFF. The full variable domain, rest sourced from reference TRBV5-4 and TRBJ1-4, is ETGVTQSPTHLIKTRGQQVTLRCSSQSGHNTVSWYQQALGQGPQFIFQYYREEENGRGNFPPRFSGLQFPNYSSELNVNALELDDSALYLCASSSGGIGEKLFFGSGTQLSVL.

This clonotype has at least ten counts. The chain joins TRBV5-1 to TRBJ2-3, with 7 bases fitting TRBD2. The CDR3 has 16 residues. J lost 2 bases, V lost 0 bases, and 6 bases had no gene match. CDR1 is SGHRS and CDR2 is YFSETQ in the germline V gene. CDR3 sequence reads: CASSLDGGSLTDTQYF. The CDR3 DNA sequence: TGCGCCAGCAGCTTGGACGGGGGGTCCCTCACAGATACGCAGTATTTT.

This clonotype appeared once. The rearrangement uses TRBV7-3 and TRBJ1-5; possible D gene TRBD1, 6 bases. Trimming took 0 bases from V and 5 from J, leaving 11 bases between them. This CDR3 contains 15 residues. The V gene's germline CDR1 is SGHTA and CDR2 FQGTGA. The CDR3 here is CASSLTGARDQPQHF. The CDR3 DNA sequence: TGTGCCAGCAGCTTAACGGGGGCGAGGGATCAGCCCCAGCATTTT.

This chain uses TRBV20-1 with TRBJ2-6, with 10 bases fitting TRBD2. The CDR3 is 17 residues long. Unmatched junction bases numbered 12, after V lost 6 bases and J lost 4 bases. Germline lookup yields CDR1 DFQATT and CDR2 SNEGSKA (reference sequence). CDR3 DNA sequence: TGCAGTGCAACACTAGCGGGGCGAAAGGCGGGGGCCAACGTCCTGACTTTC. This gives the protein CSATLAGRKAGANVLTF.

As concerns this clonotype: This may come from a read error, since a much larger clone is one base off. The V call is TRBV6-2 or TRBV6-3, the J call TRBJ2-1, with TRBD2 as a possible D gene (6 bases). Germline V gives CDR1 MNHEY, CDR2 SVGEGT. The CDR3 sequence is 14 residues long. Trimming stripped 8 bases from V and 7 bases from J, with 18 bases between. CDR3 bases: TGTGCCAGCGGGCATCCAGGGAGGCAGAATGAGCAGTTCTTC. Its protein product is CASGHPGRQNEQFF.

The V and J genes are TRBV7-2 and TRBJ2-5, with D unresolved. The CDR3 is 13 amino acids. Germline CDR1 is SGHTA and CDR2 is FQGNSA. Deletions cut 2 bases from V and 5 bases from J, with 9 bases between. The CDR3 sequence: CASSLLTGETQYF. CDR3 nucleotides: TGTGCCAGCAGCTTACTCACCGGGGAGACCCAGTACTTC.